This note documents a single T cell receptor beta chain sequence. No antigen is known for it. This entry is derived from a study of monozygotic twins with inflammatory bowel disease. Whole-study results and caveats: Perhaps reflecting limited power, concordant and discordant twins did not differ in repertoire similarity.

TCRdb reprocessed the 5' RACE reads and keeps a single row for each CDR3 protein, giving no DNA. This table lists around 380,000 distinct CDR3 sequences. Isolation of total RNA was performed on whole blood, with no prior T cell sorting. The CDR3 totals 14 residues. Germline values: CDR1 SGHTA, CDR2 FQGNSA. V is TRBV7-2 and J is TRBJ1-6; there is no DNA to check the TCRdb D call of TRBD1. The sequence was collected from a human donor with ulcerative colitis or Crohn's disease, or a healthy co-twin of an affected twin (not recorded which). What was sequenced was blood. CDR3 protein: CASTAGQFKSPLHF.